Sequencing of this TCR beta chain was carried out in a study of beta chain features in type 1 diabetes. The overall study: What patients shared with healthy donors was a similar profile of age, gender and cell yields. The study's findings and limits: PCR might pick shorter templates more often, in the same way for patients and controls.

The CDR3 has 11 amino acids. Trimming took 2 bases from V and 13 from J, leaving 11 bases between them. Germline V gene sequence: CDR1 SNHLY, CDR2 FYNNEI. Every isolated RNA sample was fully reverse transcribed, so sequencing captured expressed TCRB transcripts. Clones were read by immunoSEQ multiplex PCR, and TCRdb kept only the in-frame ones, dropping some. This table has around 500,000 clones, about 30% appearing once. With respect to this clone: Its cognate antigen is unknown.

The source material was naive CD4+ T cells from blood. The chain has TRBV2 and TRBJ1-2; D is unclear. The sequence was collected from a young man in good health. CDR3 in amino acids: CASSEHRGSTF. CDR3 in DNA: TGTGCCAGCAGTGAACACCGGGGTTCCACCTTC.